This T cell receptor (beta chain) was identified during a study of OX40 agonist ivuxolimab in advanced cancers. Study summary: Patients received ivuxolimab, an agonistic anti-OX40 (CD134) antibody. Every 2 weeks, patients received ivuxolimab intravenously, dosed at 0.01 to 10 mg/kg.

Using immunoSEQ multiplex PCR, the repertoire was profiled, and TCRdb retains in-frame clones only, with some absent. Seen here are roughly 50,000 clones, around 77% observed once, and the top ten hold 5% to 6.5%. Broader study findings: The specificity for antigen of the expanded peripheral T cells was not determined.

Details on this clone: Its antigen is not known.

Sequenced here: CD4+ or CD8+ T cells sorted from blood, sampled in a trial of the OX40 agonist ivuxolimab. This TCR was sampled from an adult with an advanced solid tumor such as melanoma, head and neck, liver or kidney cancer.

CDR3 residues: CASSQVAAPNTGELFF. In DNA, the CDR3 is TGCGCCAGCAGCCAAGTTGCGGCCCCGAACACCGGGGAGCTGTTTTTT. The chain recombines TRBV4-3 with TRBJ2-2; D is undetermined. V gave up 1 base and J gave up 0 bases, with 9 bases separating them. There are 16 residues in the CDR3. The germline CDR1 and CDR2 sequences are LGHNA and YSLEER.